This TCR beta chain came from a study of T cells after yellow fever vaccination. As for the study in general: SMART-Seq v4 Ultra Low Input served to prepare low-cell-number fractions.

5'RACE template switching added a universal primer site and UMIs to TCR cDNA. TCRdb ran MiXCR on the 5' RACE reads and lists one entry per CDR3 protein. The profile shows a few hundred thousand distinct CDR3 sequences, roughly 17% of them singletons. Study-level findings and limits: Among primary-vaccination clones, most reappeared after the booster, at approximately 96% for CD4 and 85% to 90% for CD8.

With regard to this clonotype: No antigen is known for it.

This TCR was sampled from a man younger than 35 who received the YFV17D yellow fever vaccine. The specimen was PBMCs, collected about 5 days after the first yellow fever vaccination.

CDR3 DNA sequence: TGTGCCAGCAGTTTGGCGACCCTCAGCGAGCAGTTCTTC. Translated, it gives CASSLATLSEQFF. The chain carries TRBV12-3 or TRBV12-4 and TRBJ2-1; D is uncertain. This CDR3 comprises 13 residues. V was trimmed by 3 bases and J by 10 bases, leaving 13 bases between them.